This T cell receptor beta chain is from a study of Tregs in tolerant kidney transplant recipients. Repertoires were generated with immunoSEQ multiplex PCR, while TCRdb's copy carries only in-frame clones and drops some. The profile shows 200,000 to 300,000 clones, about four fifths of them singletons. A note on this clone: The junction and the germline gene differ at one end; a read error may be behind it.

The sample taken for sequencing was CD4+ T cells from blood. The TCR comes from a human donor in good health.

CDR3 in amino acids: CASSLGTGRANYGYTF. Written as DNA, the CDR3 is TGTGCCAGCAGCCTAGGGACAGGGAGAGCTAACTATGGCTACACCTTC. The V call is TRBV13, the J call TRBJ1-2; 9 positions agree with TRBD1. Looked up from germline, CDR1 is PRHDT and CDR2 is FYEKMQ (reference sequence). The CDR3 runs to 16 residues.